Each of the 22 T cell receptor beta chains below was sequenced from the same sample in a study of T-cell reconstitution after alpha-beta-depleted transplantation in children. The TCRbeta library was prepared with unique molecular identifiers. TCRdb re-derived calls from the PCR reads in MiXCR, one entry per CDR3 protein. This table has 490,000 or so distinct CDR3 sequences, around 13% appearing once. The sequences come from PBMCs from the stem cell graft donor, collected from the stem cell graft. The source of these receptors is a human donor who donated a stem cell graft to a child with combined immunodeficiency.

The chain links TRBV10-3 to TRBJ1-5; the D is unclear. The V and J ends lost 0 bases and 0 bases respectively, with 12 bases between them. Per germline, CDR1 ENHRY and CDR2 SYGVKD. There are 17 residues in the CDR3. CDR3 in DNA: TGTGCCATCAGTGAGTCGTCTGCAGTCCTTAGCAATCAGCCCCAGCATTTT. The encoded protein is CAISESSAVLSNQPQHF.

This clonotype has more than one count but fewer than ten. V gene TRBV25-1 combines with J gene TRBJ2-2; 7 positions agree with TRBD1. CDR1 and CDR2 from the germline V gene are MGHDK and SYGVNS. The CDR3 spans 13 residues. Trimming cost V 8 bases and J 3 bases; bases outside gene matches: 3. CDR3 bases: TGTGCCAGCTCCGGGACAGACACCGGGGAGCTGTTTTTT. As protein: CASSGTDTGELFF.

As DNA, the CDR3 is TGCGCCAGCAGCTTGATGGACAGGGACACAGATACGCAGTATTTT. This sequence encodes CASSLMDRDTDTQYF. This chain connects TRBV5-1 to TRBJ2-3, with 8 bases fitting TRBD1. V lost 1 base and J lost 2; bases outside the gene matches: 3. CDR3 length: 15 residues. Germline CDR1 is SGHRS and CDR2 is YFSETQ. The variable domain in full, with the rest retrieved from reference TRBV5-1 and TRBJ2-3, is KAGVTQTPRYLIKTRGQQVTLSCSPISGHRSVSWYQQTPGQGLQFLFEYFSETQRNKGNFPGRFSGRQFSNSRSEMNVSTLELGDSALYLCASSLMDRDTDTQYFGPGTRLTVL.

The chain joins TRBV18 to TRBJ2-6; TRBD1 matches at 8 bases. The junction had 4 bases not matched to a gene; V was cut back by 3 bases and J by 3 bases. The CDR3 runs 16 residues. Germline CDR1 is KGHSH and CDR2 is LQKENI. CDR3 nucleotides: TGTGCCAGCTCACCTCCCAGGGGGCTTGGGGCCAACGTCCTGACTTTC. This codes for CASSPPRGLGANVLTF.

The chain carries TRBV7-3 and TRBJ2-7, with TRBD1 matching 7 bases. The germline gives CDR1 SGHTA, CDR2 FQGTGA. The CDR3 has 16 amino acids. With 0 bases clipped from V and 5 bases from J, the junction kept 10 bases outside the gene matches. CDR3 DNA sequence: TGTGCCAGCAGCTTAACCGGGACAGAAAATTGGGACGAGCAGTACTTC. Residues: CASSLTGTENWDEQYF.

This clonotype was observed many times. This chain links TRBV27 with TRBJ1-1, with a tentative D call TRBD1 (6 bases). Germline lookup yields CDR1 MNHEY and CDR2 SMNVEV (reference sequence). The V gene lost 5 bases and the J gene lost 4 bases, with 20 bases spanning the gap. This CDR3 contains 16 residues. The CDR3 DNA reads as TGTGCCAGCAGTCTCGTTTGGGGGCGAGGTGGCACTGAAGCTTTCTTT. Translation: CASSLVWGRGGTEAFF.

This chain connects TRBV30 to TRBJ2-3; TRBD1 aligns across 7 bases. After removal of 8 bases from V and 0 bases from J, the junction contained 5 bases not matched to a gene. The CDR3 runs 13 residues. The germline V gene has CDR1 GTSNPN and CDR2 SVGIG (reference sequence). CDR3 region: CARRGLSTDTQYF. For the CDR3, the DNA is TGTGCCCGAAGGGGGCTGAGCACAGATACGCAGTATTTT.

The genes are TRBV12-3 or TRBV12-4 and TRBJ2-3; D is undetermined. The CDR3 has 13 residues. Trimming took off 5 bases at V and 5 bases at J, with 11 bases between the two ends. The CDR3 is CASSLLAEDTQYF. The CDR3 region has the DNA TGTGCCAGCAGTCTGTTAGCAGAAGATACGCAGTATTTT.

This clonotype turned up a few times. The chain has TRBV20-1 and TRBJ2-3; 8 bases align to TRBD2. The CDR3 is 16 amino acids. V lost 3 bases, J lost 11 bases, and 19 bases stayed unmatched. Germline lookup yields CDR1 DFQATT and CDR2 SNEGSKA (reference sequence). For the CDR3, the DNA is TGCAGTGCTAGCCGCGCAGCTGGCGGGAGGACTTCCATGCAGTATTTT. It codes for CSASRAAGGRTSMQYF.

The V and J genes are TRBV5-1 and TRBJ1-3; possible D gene TRBD1, 5 bases. Per the germline V gene, CDR1 is SGHRS and CDR2 is YFSETQ. The CDR3 has 17 residues. The ends were cut back, 0 bases at V and 2 bases at J, with 15 bases in the middle. The CDR3 protein is CASSLDSSGDPGNTIYF. CDR3 coding DNA: TGCGCCAGCAGCTTGGATAGTTCGGGGGATCCTGGAAACACCATATATTTT.

V is TRBV9 and J is TRBJ1-2, with unresolved D. This CDR3 contains 12 residues. Germline-derived CDR1 and CDR2 are SGDLS and YYNGEE. V shed 4 bases and J shed 5 bases, with 9 bases lying between them. As DNA, the CDR3 is TGTGCCAGCAGCTCGCCGTTTTATGGCTACACCTTC. It translates to CASSSPFYGYTF.

The chain uses TRBV12-3 or TRBV12-4 and TRBJ2-3; TRBD1 aligns across 9 bases. The CDR3 runs to 17 residues. The V and J ends lost 6 bases and 1 base, in that order; junction bases with no gene match: 11. CDR3 sequence reads: CASRPEGQGSGTDTQYF. CDR3 DNA sequence: TGTGCCAGCAGACCCGAGGGACAGGGCAGTGGCACAGATACGCAGTATTTT.

V usage is TRBV20-1 and J usage is TRBJ2-2, with TRBD2 identical over 7 bases. The CDR3 contains 17 residues. The V and J ends lost 0 bases and 1 base, in that order; junction bases with no gene match: 8. Germline CDR1 is DFQATT and CDR2 is SNEGSKA (reference sequence). CDR3: CSARDPPSGQNTGELFF. CDR3 nucleotides: TGCAGTGCTAGAGATCCGCCTAGCGGACAGAACACCGGGGAGCTGTTTTTT.

This clonotype appeared a few times. The J gene is TRBJ1-1, the V gene TRBV4-1; D is possibly TRBD1 (5 bases). The germline V and J ends were trimmed by 6 bases and 5 bases, with 13 bases remaining between them. This CDR3 contains 13 residues. CDR1 MGHRA and CDR2 YSYEKL come from the germline V gene. CDR3 sequence (DNA): TGCGCCAGCAGGAACGGGGCCGGGACTGAAGCTTTCTTT. It yields the protein CASRNGAGTEAFF.

The chain has TRBV28 and TRBJ2-7; 12 bases line up with TRBD2. CDR3 length: 21 residues. Germline assignment: CDR1 MDHEN and CDR2 SYDVKM. Losses at the gene ends were 3 bases for V and 5 bases for J; bases not matched to a gene: 23. Written as DNA, the CDR3 is TGTGCCAGCAGTTTTATGCTTGGGCTAGCGGGGGGGCTTATTGTGAGCCACGAGCAGTACTTC. Translation gives CASSFMLGLAGGLIVSHEQYF. Full variable domain (missing parts from reference TRBV28 and TRBJ2-7): DVKVTQSSRYLVKRTGEKVFLECVQDMDHENMFWYRQDPGLGLRLIYFSYDVKMKEKGDIPEGYSVSREKKERFSLILESASTNQTSMYLCASSFMLGLAGGLIVSHEQYFGPGTRLTVT.

This clonotype appeared a few times. The chain carries TRBV20-1 and TRBJ2-7, with D perhaps assigned TRBD1 or TRBD2 (5 bases each). V lost 1 base and J lost 7, with 35 bases in between. This CDR3 has 20 amino acids. Per the germline V gene, CDR1 is DFQATT and CDR2 is SNEGSKA (reference sequence). The CDR3 nucleotides are TGCAGTGCTAGAGCCACCGAAGAGAAGGGGAGCCCCATTATTATAGGAGAGCAGTACTTC. Translated, it gives CSARATEEKGSPIIIGEQYF.

This clonotype was seen only a few times. The V gene is TRBV5-1, the J gene TRBJ2-2, with unresolved D. From germline, CDR1 is SGHRS and CDR2 YFSETQ. V lost 0 bases, J lost 7 bases, and 13 bases lay in between. The length of the CDR3 is 15 residues. CDR3 region: CASSLDGSKVGELFF. In nucleotides, the CDR3 is TGCGCCAGCAGCTTGGACGGAAGTAAGGTCGGGGAGCTGTTTTTT.

The V gene is TRBV4-3, the J gene TRBJ2-2; no definite D call. CDR1 and CDR2 (germline): LGHNA, YSLEER. V shed 3 bases and J shed 0 bases, with 14 bases lying between them. This CDR3 is built from 17 residues. CDR3 region: CASSQSTFLTNTGELFF. CDR3 nucleotides: TGCGCCAGCAGCCAGAGCACGTTTTTAACGAACACCGGGGAGCTGTTTTTT.

The CDR3: CASSLLVGEGTAYEQYF. The CDR3 coding sequence is TGTGCCAGCAGCTTATTAGTCGGTGAGGGGACGGCTTACGAGCAGTACTTC. The chain carries TRBV7-9 and TRBJ2-7, with D perhaps being TRBD1 or TRBD2 (5 bases each). This CDR3 contains 17 residues. Per germline, CDR1 SEHNR and CDR2 FQNEAQ (reference sequence). Trimming shortened V by 2 bases and J by 4 bases, and 21 bases separated the two germline ends.

This clonotype has just a few counts. This chain links TRBV5-4 with TRBJ2-1; D is unresolved. Germline CDR1 SGHNT, CDR2 YYREEE (reference sequence). Trimming removed 2 bases from V and 8 bases from J, with 11 bases in between. The CDR3 covers 13 residues. For the CDR3, the DNA is TGTGCCAGCAGCTTACTCGGACGGGATGAGCAGTTCTTC. It yields the protein CASSLLGRDEQFF.

This clonotype was recorded many times. The rearrangement joins TRBV5-1 to TRBJ2-1, with D tentatively TRBD2 (6 bases). The CDR3 consists of 13 residues. Trimming took 1 base from V and 9 from J, leaving 11 bases between them. CDR1 SGHRS and CDR2 YFSETQ come from the germline V gene. The CDR3 loop reads CASSLPTSTEQFF. The CDR3, as DNA: TGCGCCAGCAGCTTGCCCACTAGCACTGAGCAGTTCTTC.

This clonotype was seen many times. The chain recombines TRBV12-3 or TRBV12-4 with TRBJ2-4, with D uncertain. The V and J ends lost 6 bases and 8 bases respectively, with 8 bases between them. The CDR3 extends over 11 amino acids. CDR3 sequence (DNA): TGTGCCAGCAGCCTTGCGGACATTCAGTACTTC. Amino acids: CASSLADIQYF.